The T cell receptor (beta chain) described here comes from a study of beta chain features in type 1 diabetes. Study findings and constraints: When VDJ junctions were examined, type 1 diabetes patients showed fewer insertions and more deletions.

The sequenced template was cDNA made from the entire isolated RNA. Naive, central memory and regulatory T cell samples came to a mean of about 4 million reads. Using immunoSEQ multiplex PCR, the repertoire was profiled, and TCRdb retains in-frame clones only, with some absent. The sample holds about 930,000 clones, roughly a sixth seen once. This clone was seen a few times. Its target is unknown. Isolation of CD4+ naive, central memory, regulatory and stem cell-like memory cells was achieved by sorting via CD45RO/CCR7/CD25/CD127/CD95/CD27. Sorting produced populations that all topped 95% purity. The CDR3 totals 14 residues. Trimming at V came to 4 bases and at J to 2 bases, leaving 3 bases not matched to a gene. The germline V gene has CDR1 SNHLY and CDR2 FYNNEI.

This clonotype was obtained from a young woman in good health. The V call is TRBV2, the J call TRBJ2-7, with 9 bases fitting TRBD1. Sequenced material: naive CD4+ T cells from blood. Written as DNA, the CDR3 is TGTGCCAGCAGTGTCGGGACAGGGACCTACGAGCAGTACTTC. It translates to CASSVGTGTYEQYF.